What follows are 8 T cell receptor beta chains derived from one specimen sequenced in a study of OX40 agonist ivuxolimab in advanced cancers. Profiling relied on immunoSEQ multiplex PCR, and the TCRdb table lists in-frame clones only, not all of them. The top ten hold over 5% of the sample, which has 71,000 or so clones, 85% to 95% seen once. The source material was CD4+ or CD8+ T cells sorted from blood, sampled in a trial of the OX40 agonist ivuxolimab. The receptors were gathered from an adult with an advanced solid tumor such as melanoma, head and neck, liver or kidney cancer.

In its sample, this clone was seen once. This chain connects TRBV6-1 to TRBJ2-1; 9 bases line up with TRBD2. The CDR3 consists of 15 residues. Germline CDR1 MNHNS, CDR2 SASEGT. The V gene end was trimmed by 2 bases and the J gene end by 9 bases; junction bases not matched to a gene: 8. The CDR3 loop reads CASSEMRREGLEQFF. The CDR3, as DNA: TGTGCCAGCAGTGAAATGCGGCGGGAGGGCCTTGAGCAGTTCTTC.

The gene calls are TRBV5-4 and TRBJ2-7; D possibly corresponds to TRBD2 (5 bases). Germline CDR1 is SGHNT and CDR2 is YYREEE (reference sequence). Between the trimmed V and J ends, which lost 0 bases and 2 bases, there was a span of 18 bases. The CDR3 runs 17 residues. In DNA form, the CDR3 reads TGTGCCAGCAGCTTGGGGGTTCCGACTAAAGACCCCTACGAGCAGTACTTC. This translates into CASSLGVPTKDPYEQYF.

In this sample, this clone turned up once. The chain employs TRBV6-5 and TRBJ2-1, with 11 bases fitting TRBD2. This CDR3 is 13 amino acids long. Germline CDR1 is MNHEY and CDR2 is SVGAGI. Losses at the gene ends were 6 bases for V and 8 bases for J; bases not matched to a gene: 3. In DNA, the CDR3 is TGTGCCAGCAGCCTGGGACTAGCGGATGAGCAGTTCTTC. Its protein product is CASSLGLADEQFF.

There are a few counts of this clone. As DNA, the CDR3 is TGTGCCAGCAGTGGGACAGTTTCCAATGAAAAACTGTTTTTT. Amino acid sequence: CASSGTVSNEKLFF. The chain joins TRBV25-1 to TRBJ1-4; maybe TRBD1 (6 bases). The CDR3 covers 14 residues. Germline V gives CDR1 MGHDK, CDR2 SYGVNS. V was pared by 4 bases and J by 5 bases, with 11 bases between.

This chain connects TRBV5-1 to TRBJ2-1; D is ambiguous. Trimming stripped 0 bases from V and 0 bases from J, with 10 bases between. The CDR3 runs 16 residues. Germline CDR1 reads SGHRS; CDR2 reads YFSETQ. The CDR3 DNA sequence: TGCGCCAGCAGCTTGGCTGGGCTACCCTCCTACAATGAGCAGTTCTTC. Translated, it gives CASSLAGLPSYNEQFF. Looking up the rest from reference TRBV5-1 and TRBJ2-1 gives the full variable domain: KAGVTQTPRYLIKTRGQQVTLSCSPISGHRSVSWYQQTPGQGLQFLFEYFSETQRNKGNFPGRFSGRQFSNSRSEMNVSTLELGDSALYLCASSLAGLPSYNEQFFGPGTRLTVL.

The V and J genes are TRBV4-1 and TRBJ1-5; TRBD1 agrees at 7 bases. CDR1 and CDR2 (germline): MGHRA, YSYEKL. This CDR3 has 17 residues. V lost 0 bases to trimming and J lost 3 bases; unmatched junction nucleotides: 8. The CDR3 DNA reads TGCGCCAGCAGCCAAGATGGCCAGGGGGGTTTCAATCAGCCCCAGCATTTT. It encodes CASSQDGQGGFNQPQHF.

This chain links TRBV4-1 with TRBJ1-2; 9 bases match TRBD1. The germline CDR1 and CDR2 sequences are MGHRA and YSYEKL. The junction had 8 bases not matched to a gene; V was cut back by 10 bases and J by 5 bases. CDR3 size: 13 residues. DNA for the CDR3: TGCGCCACCTTGGGACAGGGAGGATATGGCTACACCTTC. Encoded protein: CATLGQGGYGYTF.

This clone was seen only once. V usage is TRBV4-3 and J usage is TRBJ1-2, with D perhaps TRBD1 (6 bases). V lost 0 bases, J lost 4 bases, and 12 bases lay in between. Germline V gene lookup returns CDR1 LGHNA and CDR2 YSLEER. The CDR3 has 15 residues. CDR3 residues: CASSQDRSRGYGYTF. The CDR3 coding sequence is TGCGCCAGCAGCCAAGATCGTAGCAGGGGCTATGGCTACACCTTC.